Following are 20 T cell receptor beta chains from one sample sequenced in a study of technical replicates of blood from a few donors. Libraries were prepared by immunoSEQ multiplex PCR; TCRdb keeps only in-frame clonotypes and omits some of them. The profile shows tens of thousands of clones, 92% of them singletons. Sequencing was done on a sample of T cells isolated from PBMCs. These receptors all come from a human donor in good health.

The rearrangement links TRBV5-1 to TRBJ2-3; 10 positions match TRBD2. With 3 bases clipped from V and 0 bases from J, the junction kept 4 bases outside the gene matches. Germline-derived CDR1 and CDR2 are SGHRS and YFSETQ. This CDR3 region has 16 residues. The CDR3 nucleotides read TGCGCCAGCAGCTCACAGACTAGCGGGAGCACAGATACGCAGTATTTT. This encodes CASSSQTSGSTDTQYF.

This clone was detected once. The rearrangement uses TRBV28 and TRBJ2-7; TRBD1 agrees at 7 bases. CDR1 MDHEN and CDR2 SYDVKM come from the germline V gene. The CDR3 has 13 residues. The V segment lost 10 bases and the J segment 2 bases; nucleotides outside the gene matches: 8. The CDR3 reads CAITRDSTYEQYF. CDR3 sequence (DNA): TGTGCCATTACCCGGGACAGCACCTACGAGCAGTACTTC.

This chain joins TRBV28 and TRBJ1-1; TRBD1 is a possible D gene (5 bases). The CDR3 loop spans 12 amino acids. Germline-derived CDR1 and CDR2 are MDHEN and SYDVKM. Trimming stripped 8 bases from V and 5 bases from J, with 12 bases between. The CDR3 sequence is CASLGRDTEAFF. DNA for the CDR3: TGTGCCAGCTTGGGCAGGGATACTGAAGCTTTCTTT.

The chain couples TRBV28 to TRBJ2-3; 9 bases are a match to TRBD2. V was pared by 4 bases and J by 4 bases, with 9 bases of the junction left unmatched. From germline, CDR1 is MDHEN and CDR2 SYDVKM. The CDR3 has 16 amino acids. This CDR3 reads CASSSPGGGAPDTQYF. As DNA, the CDR3 is TGTGCCAGCAGTTCCCCCGGCGGGGGGGCCCCAGATACGCAGTATTTT.

The chain joins TRBV6-6 to TRBJ2-7; 13 nucleotides match TRBD2. This CDR3 has 16 amino acids. Unmatched junction bases numbered 11, after V lost 5 bases and J lost 7 bases. Germline CDR1 and CDR2: MNHNY and SVGAGI (reference sequence). The CDR3 loop is CASSTRTSGSLNEQYF. The CDR3 nucleotides are TGTGCCAGCAGTACACGGACTAGCGGGAGTCTTAATGAGCAGTACTTC.

The V and J genes are TRBV27 and TRBJ1-2; no clear D gene. The CDR3 is 14 residues long. Trimming removed 3 bases at V and 0 bases at J, with 8 bases between. In germline, CDR1 is MNHEY, CDR2 SMNVEV (reference sequence). The CDR3 DNA reads TGTGCCAGCAGTTTGGGCAGTCCTAACTATGGCTACACCTTC. The encoded protein is CASSLGSPNYGYTF.

This sequence joins TRBV28 and TRBJ1-1, with D uncertain. The germline CDR1 and CDR2 sequences are MDHEN and SYDVKM. The CDR3 is made up of 13 amino acids. Trimming removed 3 bases at V and 6 bases at J, with 11 bases between. This CDR3 reads CASSFFRSAEAFF. CDR3 in DNA: TGTGCCAGCAGTTTTTTTCGCAGCGCTGAAGCTTTCTTT.

V usage is TRBV9 and J usage is TRBJ1-6; D is undetermined. Germline V gene lookup returns CDR1 SGDLS and CDR2 YYNGEE. The V gene lost 4 bases and the J gene lost 11 bases, with 16 bases spanning the gap. The CDR3 is made up of 14 amino acids. The CDR3 DNA reads as TGTGCCAGCAGCCCTCGACTGGAGCGGACACCCCTCCACTTT. The encoded protein is CASSPRLERTPLHF.

The J gene is TRBJ2-7, the V gene TRBV11-2; possible D gene TRBD2, 5 bases. The CDR3 has 14 residues. Trimming cost V 7 bases and J 3 bases, with 16 bases left between them. Germline V CDR1 and CDR2: SGHAT, FQNNGV. DNA of the CDR3: TGTGCCAGCACCCCCTACTACGGGAACTACGAGCAGTACTTC. Amino acid sequence: CASTPYYGNYEQYF.

The rearrangement uses TRBV4-1 and TRBJ2-5; D perhaps matches TRBD2 (8 bases). V lost 4 bases, J lost 5 bases, and 23 bases lay in between. The CDR3 length is 17 residues. Germline assignment: CDR1 MGHRA and CDR2 YSYEKL. CDR3 coding DNA: TGCGCCAGCAGCCCGCAGGGGGACGGGGGGGCAGATGAGACCCAGTACTTC. It encodes CASSPQGDGGADETQYF.

In DNA, the CDR3 is TGCAGCGTTGAAGGCGCTGGGTATGGGGGACATACGCCATACGAGCAGTACTTC. Its protein product is CSVEGAGYGGHTPYEQYF. This sequence joins TRBV29-1 and TRBJ2-7, with D maybe TRBD1 (6 bases). The germline V gene has CDR1 SQVTM and CDR2 ANQGSEA. The V end was cut by 1 base, the J end by 4 bases, with 26 bases between. The CDR3 has 18 residues.

The genes are TRBV6-4 and TRBJ1-5; D not resolved. Germline-derived CDR1 and CDR2 are MRHNA and SNTAGT. V lost 4 bases and J lost 1, with 5 bases in between. CDR3 length equals 13 residues. The CDR3 here is CASSGGSNQPQHF. The CDR3 bases are TGTGCCAGCAGTGGCGGGAGCAATCAGCCCCAGCATTTT.

The CDR3 loop is CSVEGGHTEAFF. CDR3 sequence (DNA): TGCAGCGTTGAGGGAGGGCACACTGAAGCTTTCTTT. This chain joins TRBV29-1 and TRBJ1-1; no firm D call. Per germline, CDR1 SQVTM and CDR2 ANQGSEA. V lost 3 bases, J lost 3 bases, and 8 bases lay in between. The CDR3 has 12 residues.

This chain connects TRBV6-5 to TRBJ2-3; D is possibly TRBD2 (5 bases). The CDR3 loop spans 15 amino acids. Trimming removed 10 bases at V and 3 bases at J, with 20 bases between. CDR1 is MNHEY and CDR2 is SVGAGI in the germline V gene. In DNA, the CDR3 is TGTGCCACCTACCCTGGACGGGATCGGACAGATACGCAGTATTTT. This gives the protein CATYPGRDRTDTQYF.

The chain has TRBV6-1 and TRBJ2-1, with D perhaps matching TRBD2 (6 bases). Germline CDR1 MNHNS, CDR2 SASEGT. The CDR3 is 14 residues long. Trimming stripped 3 bases from V and 4 bases from J, with 10 bases between. The CDR3 region has the DNA TGTGCCAGCAGTGAGCTGGGACTTTACAATGAGCAGTTCTTC. Its protein is CASSELGLYNEQFF.

V is TRBV10-3 and J is TRBJ1-1; D perhaps matches TRBD1 (5 bases). The CDR3 covers 15 residues. Germline-derived CDR1 and CDR2 are ENHRY and SYGVKD. Trimming shortened V by 6 bases and J by 1 base, and 15 bases separated the two germline ends. Here the CDR3 reads CAISRGGFPNTEAFF. For the CDR3, the DNA is TGTGCCATCAGCCGGGGGGGTTTCCCGAACACTGAAGCTTTCTTT.

The chain links TRBV5-1 to TRBJ2-1, with unresolved D. CDR3 size: 16 residues. V was shortened by 0 bases and J by 4 bases, with 14 bases between the two germline ends. From germline, CDR1 is SGHRS and CDR2 YFSETQ. CDR3 protein: CASSLGVVRQYNEQFF. Written as DNA, the CDR3 is TGCGCCAGCAGCTTGGGTGTCGTCAGGCAATACAATGAGCAGTTCTTC.

The gene calls are TRBV6-1 and TRBJ1-1; D unclear. This CDR3 has 14 residues. In germline, CDR1 is MNHNS, CDR2 SASEGT. Trimming shortened V by 3 bases and J by 4 bases, and 12 bases separated the two germline ends. CDR3 sequence: CASSETGRATEAFF. The DNA of the CDR3 is TGTGCCAGCAGTGAGACCGGGCGGGCCACTGAAGCTTTCTTT.

V and J are TRBV11-3 and TRBJ2-5; a possible D gene is TRBD1 (6 bases). The CDR3 has 13 amino acids. Germline CDR1 SGHNT, CDR2 YENEEA. V dropped 5 bases and J dropped 2 bases, with 9 bases sitting between them. This CDR3 reads CASSPTGQETQYF. CDR3 DNA: TGTGCCAGCAGCCCCACAGGGCAAGAGACCCAGTACTTC. Supplemented by reference TRBV11-3 and TRBJ2-5, the full variable domain reads EAGVVQSPRYKIIEKKQPVAFWCNPISGHNTLYWYLQNLGQGPELLIRYENEEAVDDSQLPKDRFSAERLKGVDSTLKIQPAELGDSAVYLCASSPTGQETQYFGPGTRLLVL.

This sequence joins TRBV6-1 and TRBJ2-3, with TRBD2 as a possible D gene (6 bases). In germline, CDR1 is MNHNS, CDR2 SASEGT. The ends were cut back, 3 bases at V and 9 bases at J, with 13 bases in the middle. The CDR3 runs 13 residues. In DNA form, the CDR3 reads TGTGCCAGCAGTGATGCGGGGCTACCGACGCAGTATTTT. Protein: CASSDAGLPTQYF.